This T cell receptor (beta chain) was identified in a study of cytomegalovirus exposure and HLA in healthy donors. Study-level information: T cells numbering around 170 million yielded approximately 120 million unique TCR beta sequences in an earlier analysis. Study-wide points: Associated with HLA alleles at 0.05 false discovery rate in a later analysis were 16,951 TCR beta sequences. TCR beta chain V- and J-gene trimming was linked, in a later analysis, to a missense variant in DCLRE1C.

Primers for the PCR totalled 60 Vbeta and 13 Jbeta. Measured with immunoSEQ multiplex PCR; TCRdb has only the in-frame clones, and not every one. With approximately 110,000 clones in the sample, the ten largest clones hold under 2.5%. Remarks on this clone: The antigen is undetermined.

The sample consisted of PBMCs. The TCR sequence derives from a middle-aged man in good health and CMV-seronegative.

Here the CDR3 DNA reads TGTGCCAGCAGGAGAGGGTACGAGCAGTACTTC. Translation: CASRRGYEQYF. The chain combines TRBV2 with TRBJ2-7, with a possible D match to TRBD2 (5 bases). V was shortened by 6 bases and J by 4 bases, with 7 bases between the two germline ends. Germline V gene lookup returns CDR1 SNHLY and CDR2 FYNNEI. This CDR3 region has 11 residues.